The next 20 T cell receptor beta chains were all read from a single sample in a study of somatic mutations in cytotoxic T cells in rheumatoid arthritis. The data were produced by immunoSEQ multiplex PCR, yet TCRdb's version contains in-frame clones alone and is incomplete. Of fewer than 25,000 clones detected, 78% appear once; the ten largest clones hold around 11%. The sequenced sample consisted of CD8+ T cells sorted from blood. These receptors came from an adult with rheumatoid arthritis.

The chain recombines TRBV9 with TRBJ2-3; D uncertain. Germline loops: CDR1 SGDLS, CDR2 YYNGEE. The CDR3 is made up of 12 amino acids. V lost 6 bases and J 3 bases, leaving 8 bases between the germline ends. DNA of the CDR3: TGTGCCAGCAATTTAGGTACAGATACGCAGTATTTT. It is translated as CASNLGTDTQYF. Filled out from reference TRBV9 and TRBJ2-3, the complete variable domain reads DSGVTQTPKHLITATGQRVTLRCSPRSGDLSVYWYQQSLDQGLQFLIQYYNGEERAKGNILERFSAQQFPDLHSELNLSSLELGDSALYFCASNLGTDTQYFGPGTRLTVL.

CDR3 protein: CASSLDWGGPGVGELFF. CDR3 sequence (DNA): TGTGCCAGCAGCTTAGATTGGGGGGGACCCGGAGTAGGGGAGCTGTTTTTT. The J gene is TRBJ2-2, the V gene TRBV11-2; 7 bases are a match to TRBD2. With 0 bases clipped from V and 8 bases from J, the junction kept 12 bases outside the gene matches. The germline CDR1 and CDR2 sequences are SGHAT and FQNNGV. This CDR3 spans 17 amino acids. The full variable domain, with the rest looked up from reference TRBV11-2 and TRBJ2-2, is EAGVAQSPRYKIIEKRQSVAFWCNPISGHATLYWYQQILGQGPKLLIQFQNNGVVDDSQLPKDRFSAERLKGVDSTLKIQPAKLEDSAVYLCASSLDWGGPGVGELFFGEGSRLTVL.

This clone was observed a few times. The chain uses TRBV5-4 and TRBJ2-1, with a weak D call TRBD2 (6 bases). From germline, CDR1 is SGHNT and CDR2 YYREEE (reference sequence). Trimming pared 0 bases from V and 14 bases from J, leaving 18 bases between. The length of the CDR3 is 14 residues. The CDR3 DNA reads TGTGCCAGCAGCTTGGGGCAGGCGGATGGGAGGAAGTTCTTC. Residues: CASSLGQADGRKFF. The full variable domain, completed using reference TRBV5-4 and TRBJ2-1, is ETGVTQSPTHLIKTRGQQVTLRCSSQSGHNTVSWYQQALGQGPQFIFQYYREEENGRGNFPPRFSGLQFPNYSSELNVNALELDDSALYLCASSLGQADGRKFFGPGTRLTVL.

The rearrangement uses TRBV4-1 and TRBJ2-5; TRBD2 matches at 8 bases. Losses at the gene ends were 1 base for V and 0 bases for J; bases not matched to a gene: 4. The V gene's germline CDR1 is MGHRA and CDR2 YSYEKL. The CDR3 has 16 amino acids. CDR3 DNA sequence: TGCGCCAGCAGCCAAGGGCGGGGGGAGTACCAAGAGACCCAGTACTTC. This translates into CASSQGRGEYQETQYF.

This chain connects TRBV2 to TRBJ1-4; D might be TRBD1 (5 bases). The germline CDR1 and CDR2 sequences are SNHLY and FYNNEI. The CDR3 contains 15 residues. With 4 bases removed from V and 2 bases from J, the gap between germline ends came to 11 bases. The CDR3 spells CASSVSEGTNEKLFF. CDR3 sequence (DNA): TGTGCCAGCAGTGTCTCAGAGGGGACTAATGAAAAACTGTTTTTT.

By sample share, this clone is medium-sized. The V and J genes are TRBV27 and TRBJ2-7, with D maybe TRBD2 (5 bases). The CDR3 consists of 16 residues. Trimming left V 3 bases short and J 4 bases short, with 19 bases between. Germline V gene data show CDR1 as MNHEY and CDR2 as SMNVEV (reference sequence). The CDR3 is CASSFLVDGLRYEQYF. Written as DNA, the CDR3 is TGTGCCAGCAGTTTCCTTGTAGACGGACTTAGATACGAGCAGTACTTC.

The chain couples TRBV5-1 to TRBJ2-2; no reliable D call. CDR1 is SGHRS and CDR2 is YFSETQ in the germline V gene. V was pared by 2 bases and J by 5 bases, with 10 bases between. CDR3 length: 14 residues. The CDR3 DNA reads as TGCGCCAGCAGCTTTGGGCAGAGAACCGGGGAGCTGTTTTTT. As protein: CASSFGQRTGELFF.

The chain recombines TRBV7-7 with TRBJ1-4; perhaps TRBD1 as D (5 bases). This CDR3 region has 14 residues. The germline V gene encodes CDR1 SSHAT and CDR2 FNYEAQ (reference sequence). V gave up 5 bases and J gave up 7 bases, with 14 bases separating them. CDR3 in DNA: TGTGCCAGCAGCCCTAACCTCAGGGCTGAAAAACTGTTTTTT. This translates into CASSPNLRAEKLFF. Supplemented by reference TRBV7-7 and TRBJ1-4, the full variable domain reads GAGVSQSPRYKVTKRGQDVTLRCDPISSHATLYWYQQALGQGPEFLTYFNYEAQPDKSGLPSDRFSAERPEGSISTLTIQRTEQRDSAMYRCASSPNLRAEKLFFGSGTQLSVL.

In the case of this clone: The junction departs from the called germline gene at one end, perhaps through a read error. The V gene is TRBV7-7, the J gene TRBJ1-3; D perhaps matches TRBD1 (5 bases). The CDR3 has 15 amino acids. Looked up from germline, CDR1 is SSHAT and CDR2 is FNYEAQ (reference sequence). CDR3 coding DNA: TGTGCTAGCAGCTTAGGACACGACTCTGGAAACACCATATATTTT. As protein: CASSLGHDSGNTIYF.

This clone has a single count. J is TRBJ1-3 and V is TRBV4-3; no clear D. Germline CDR1 LGHNA, CDR2 YSLEER. V lost 0 bases and J lost 0, with 12 bases in between. This CDR3 has 17 amino acids. This chain's CDR3 is CASSQELGTNSGNTIYF. CDR3 DNA sequence: TGCGCCAGCAGCCAAGAATTGGGCACCAACTCTGGAAACACCATATATTTT.

The chain has TRBV4-2 and TRBJ2-1, with D perhaps TRBD1 (8 bases). Per the germline V gene, CDR1 is LGHNA and CDR2 is YNFKEQ. The CDR3 length is 17 residues. The V end was cut by 4 bases, the J end by 9 bases, with 25 bases between. This CDR3 is CASSPTGGGSRDSEQFF. Written as DNA, the CDR3 is TGTGCCAGCAGCCCTACAGGGGGGGGGAGCAGAGATAGTGAGCAGTTCTTC.

J is TRBJ2-7 and V is TRBV27; TRBD2 is a possible D gene (5 bases). Trimming pared 7 bases from V and 5 bases from J, leaving 15 bases between. This CDR3 is 13 amino acids long. CDR1 and CDR2 from the germline V gene are MNHEY and SMNVEV (reference sequence). The CDR3 DNA sequence: TGTGCCAGCAAAAAACTAGTCGGCCACGAGCAGTACTTC. Translation: CASKKLVGHEQYF.

The chain has TRBV12-5 and TRBJ2-2; 7 nucleotides agree with TRBD2. V was pared by 2 bases and J by 3 bases, with 3 bases of the junction left unmatched. The CDR3 totals 15 residues. CDR1 and CDR2 (germline): LGHNT, FRNRAP. The CDR3 DNA reads TGTGCTAGTGGTTTGCTGGGGGGGGACACCGGGGAGCTGTTTTTT. Translation gives CASGLLGGDTGELFF.

J is TRBJ2-3 and V is TRBV9; D is undetermined. V was clipped by 0 bases and J by 2 bases, with 7 bases between them. Germline V gene sequence: CDR1 SGDLS, CDR2 YYNGEE. The CDR3 runs to 14 residues. The CDR3 nucleotides are TGTGCCAGCAGCGTAGAGGGATCCACAGATACGCAGTATTTT. Translation: CASSVEGSTDTQYF.

This clone occurred a few times. The chain is built from TRBV6-5 and TRBJ2-7, with 7 bases identical to TRBD1. This CDR3 spans 14 amino acids. Germline-derived CDR1 and CDR2 are MNHEY and SVGAGI. After removal of 5 bases from V and 4 bases from J, the junction contained 8 bases not matched to a gene. This CDR3 is CASSTRQGGYEQYF. The CDR3, as DNA: TGTGCCAGCAGTACCCGACAGGGTGGATACGAGCAGTACTTC.

V gene TRBV6-5 combines with J gene TRBJ2-1; D call uncertain. V was clipped by 6 bases and J by 4 bases, with 4 bases between them. CDR3 length: 11 residues. Germline assignment: CDR1 MNHEY and CDR2 SVGAGI. This CDR3 is CASREYNEQFF. For the CDR3, the DNA is TGTGCCAGCAGGGAATACAATGAGCAGTTCTTC.

The V call is TRBV15, the J call TRBJ1-3, with D perhaps TRBD1 (5 bases). The CDR3 covers 16 residues. Germline-derived CDR1 and CDR2 are LNHNV and YYDKDF (reference sequence). Trimming took 1 base from V and 6 from J, leaving 16 bases between them. The CDR3 DNA is TGTGCCACCAGCAGAGGAAATCTTGGGGGGGTAAACACCATATATTTT. As protein: CATSRGNLGGVNTIYF. The variable domain in full, with the rest retrieved from reference TRBV15 and TRBJ1-3, is DAMVIQNPRYQVTQFGKPVTLSCSQTLNHNVMYWYQQKSSQAPKLLFHYYDKDFNNEADTPDNFQSRRPNTSFCFLDIRSPGLGDTAMYLCATSRGNLGGVNTIYFGEGSWLTVV.

This clone occurred a few times. The CDR3 here is CASSQDNAGELFF. The CDR3 DNA is TGTGCCAGCAGCCAGGACAACGCCGGGGAGCTGTTTTTT. V gene TRBV7-3 combines with J gene TRBJ2-2; tentatively, D is TRBD1 (5 bases). This CDR3 is built from 13 residues. Germline V lookup: CDR1 SGHTA, CDR2 FQGTGA. V gave up 5 bases and J gave up 6 bases, with 10 bases separating them. The entire variable domain, with the rest obtained from reference TRBV7-3 and TRBJ2-2, is as follows: GAGVSQTPSNKVTEKGKYVELRCDPISGHTALYWYRQSLGQGPEFLIYFQGTGAADDSGLPNDRFFAVRPEGSVSTLKIQRTERGDSAVYLCASSQDNAGELFFGEGSRLTVL.

Of note for this clone: Other DNA sequences in this specimen translate into the identical CDR3. The gene calls are TRBV5-1 and TRBJ1-1, with unresolved D. V shed 0 bases and J shed 1 base, with 4 bases lying between them. CDR3 length: 13 amino acids. Per germline, CDR1 SGHRS and CDR2 YFSETQ. The CDR3 sequence is CASSLGGNTEAFF. The CDR3 DNA follows: TGCGCCAGCAGCTTGGGCGGGAACACTGAAGCTTTCTTT.

CDR3 nucleotide sequence: TGCGCCAGCAGCCAAGTCGATGCCCTCTACAATGAGCAGTTCTTC. Its protein product is CASSQVDALYNEQFF. The rearrangement links TRBV4-1 to TRBJ2-1; D gene uncertain. Trimming took off 1 base at V and 3 bases at J, with 10 bases between the two ends. There are 15 residues in the CDR3. Germline CDR1 is MGHRA and CDR2 is YSYEKL.